This TCR beta chain was sequenced for a study of T cell repertoires in cytomegalovirus infection. Study-wide background: Well-studied HLA-B-restricted CMV epitopes were used in the study alongside recently identified HLA-C-restricted ones. Evidence of both CMV infection and a matching HLA type came from public TCR beta signatures. Study-wide findings and caveats: What dominated the ex vivo response were HLA-C-restricted CMV-specific TCR beta clonotypes. CMV carriers with the relevant HLA were identified by cumulative public TCR beta family frequency.

In TCRdb, the reads were re-called with MiXCR into one record per CDR3 protein. The data show roughly 730,000 distinct CDR3 sequences, with 33% seen just once and 15% to 20% held by the top ten. Looked up from germline, CDR1 is MDHEN and CDR2 is SYDVKM. The CDR3 is made up of 14 amino acids. This clonotype was observed a few times. Its antigen is undetermined. V usage is TRBV28 and J usage is TRBJ2-7; a weak D match, TRBD2 (7 bases). The better agreement between TRBJ2-5 and the DNA end casts doubt on the J call. The sample was cultured PBMCs, taken from culture after CMV antigen stimulation. This clonotype originated in a human donor in good health (CMV status not recorded). Some clones in this sample may be carry-over from other donors' samples. CDR3 amino acids: CASSFGGRGATQYF. CDR3 DNA: TGTGCCAGCAGCTTCGGGGGTCGGGGGGCGACCCAGTACTTC.